A single sample is the source of the 9 T cell receptor beta chains below, sequenced in a study of T-cell reconstitution after alpha-beta-depleted transplantation in children. The TCRbeta library incorporated unique molecular identifiers. Via MiXCR, TCRdb re-called the PCR reads, giving one row per CDR3 protein. The data hold approximately 630,000 distinct CDR3 sequences, with roughly 13% observed a single time. The sample here was PBMCs, taken before TCRalphabeta/CD19-depleted stem cell transplant. Receptor source: a girl between 2 and 10 years old with congenital amegakaryocytic thrombocytopenia, due to receive a stem cell transplant.

This clonotype was counted ten times or more. CDR3 in amino acids: CASSYLSGSYEQYF. The CDR3, as DNA: TGTGCCAGCAGTTATCTTAGCGGCTCCTACGAGCAGTACTTC. The V and J genes are TRBV6-5 and TRBJ2-7; D perhaps matches TRBD2 (6 bases). CDR3 length equals 14 residues. Trimming took off 3 bases at V and 0 bases at J, with 9 bases between the two ends. The V gene's germline CDR1 is MNHEY and CDR2 SVGAGI.

This clonotype was seen only a few times. This chain links TRBV7-2 with TRBJ2-1, with D uncertain. Trimming took off 8 bases at V and 7 bases at J, with 21 bases between the two ends. CDR1 and CDR2 (germline): SGHTA, FQGNSA. The CDR3 has 15 residues. This CDR3 reads CASALVFTLSNEQFF. CDR3 nucleotides: TGTGCCAGCGCCCTAGTCTTCACGTTGAGTAATGAGCAGTTCTTC.

The chain has TRBV7-6 and TRBJ2-7, with 9 bases identical to TRBD1. With 5 bases clipped from V and 3 bases from J, the junction kept 8 bases outside the gene matches. The CDR3 totals 15 residues. Germline lookup yields CDR1 SGHVS and CDR2 FNYEAQ. In DNA, the CDR3 is TGTGCCAGCAGCCATAGGACAGGGGTTCTCTACGAGCAGTACTTC. This codes for CASSHRTGVLYEQYF.

There are many counts of this clonotype. CDR3: CSARDRWEVPYEQYF. The DNA for the CDR3 is TGCAGTGCTAGAGATAGGTGGGAGGTACCATACGAGCAGTACTTC. The chain has TRBV20-1 and TRBJ2-7; tentatively, D is TRBD2 (6 bases). Trimming pared 0 bases from V and 4 bases from J, leaving 16 bases between. Germline V CDR1 and CDR2: DFQATT, SNEGSKA (reference sequence). The CDR3 contains 15 residues.

This clonotype was seen ten or more times. The chain recombines TRBV5-1 with TRBJ2-1; TRBD2 matches at 12 bases. J lost 0 bases, V lost 0 bases, and 16 bases had no gene match. Germline CDR1 and CDR2: SGHRS and YFSETQ. This CDR3 comprises 22 residues. The chain's CDR3 is CASSLGPLAGGPKRSSYNEQFF. CDR3 DNA: TGCGCCAGCAGCTTGGGGCCCCTAGCGGGAGGGCCTAAAAGGAGCTCCTACAATGAGCAGTTCTTC.

This clonotype was counted many times. The J gene is TRBJ2-5, the V gene TRBV10-3; 7 nucleotides align to TRBD2. The CDR3 covers 15 residues. V lost 7 bases and J lost 0; bases outside the gene matches: 8. The germline V gene encodes CDR1 ENHRY and CDR2 SYGVKD. The CDR3 spells CAIKRSGPNQETQYF. CDR3 bases: TGTGCCATCAAGCGTAGCGGGCCGAACCAAGAGACCCAGTACTTC.

The chain couples TRBV29-1 to TRBJ2-3, with D unclear. The length of the CDR3 is 12 residues. Germline CDR1 is SQVTM and CDR2 is ANQGSEA. V lost 4 bases and J lost 5, with 10 bases in between. The chain's CDR3 is CSVVRAGDTQYF. For the CDR3, the DNA is TGCAGCGTTGTACGGGCAGGAGATACGCAGTATTTT.

This chain connects TRBV12-3 or TRBV12-4 to TRBJ2-7; 7 bases align to TRBD2. Trimming took 6 bases from V and 2 from J; bases not matched to a gene: 7. The length of the CDR3 is 14 residues. The CDR3 here is CASSSSLATYEQYF. As DNA, the CDR3 is TGTGCCAGCAGCTCCTCACTAGCGACCTACGAGCAGTACTTC.

This clonotype was counted between two and nine times. The chain recombines TRBV2 with TRBJ1-5; D ambiguous. The germline gives CDR1 SNHLY, CDR2 FYNNEI. CDR3 size: 13 residues. Trimming pared 3 bases from V and 6 bases from J, leaving 9 bases between. The CDR3 DNA reads as TGTGCCAGCAGTGATGAGTTGCTTCAGCCCCAGCATTTT. Protein sequence: CASSDELLQPQHF.